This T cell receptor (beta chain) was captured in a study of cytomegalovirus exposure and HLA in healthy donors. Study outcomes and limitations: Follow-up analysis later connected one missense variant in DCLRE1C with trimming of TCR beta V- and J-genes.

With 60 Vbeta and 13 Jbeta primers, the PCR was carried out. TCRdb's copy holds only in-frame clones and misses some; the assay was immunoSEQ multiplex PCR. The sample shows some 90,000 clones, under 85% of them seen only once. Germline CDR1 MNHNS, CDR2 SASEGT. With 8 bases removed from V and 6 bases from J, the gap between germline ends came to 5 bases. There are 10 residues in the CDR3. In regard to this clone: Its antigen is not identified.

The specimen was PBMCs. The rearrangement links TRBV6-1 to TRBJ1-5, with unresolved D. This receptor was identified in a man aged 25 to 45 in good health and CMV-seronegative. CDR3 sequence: CASSSQPQHF. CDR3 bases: TGTGCCAGCTCCAGTCAGCCCCAGCATTTT.